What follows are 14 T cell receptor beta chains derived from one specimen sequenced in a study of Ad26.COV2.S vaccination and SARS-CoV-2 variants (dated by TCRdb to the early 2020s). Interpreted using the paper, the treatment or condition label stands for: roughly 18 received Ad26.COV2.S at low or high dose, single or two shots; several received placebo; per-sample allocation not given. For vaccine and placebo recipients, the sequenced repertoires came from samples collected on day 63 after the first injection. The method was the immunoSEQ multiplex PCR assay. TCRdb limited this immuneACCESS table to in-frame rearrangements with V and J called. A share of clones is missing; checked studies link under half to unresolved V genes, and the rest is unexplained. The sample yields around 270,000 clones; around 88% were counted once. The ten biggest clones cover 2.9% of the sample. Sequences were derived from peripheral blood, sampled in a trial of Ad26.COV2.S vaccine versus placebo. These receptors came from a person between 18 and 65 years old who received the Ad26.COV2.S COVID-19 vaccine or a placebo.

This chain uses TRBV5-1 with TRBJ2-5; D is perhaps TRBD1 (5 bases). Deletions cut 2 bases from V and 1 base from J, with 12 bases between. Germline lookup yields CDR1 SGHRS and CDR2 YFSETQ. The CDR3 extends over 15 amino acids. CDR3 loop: CASSLNQGVQETQYF. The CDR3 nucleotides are TGCGCCAGCAGCTTAAACCAAGGGGTCCAAGAGACCCAGTACTTC.

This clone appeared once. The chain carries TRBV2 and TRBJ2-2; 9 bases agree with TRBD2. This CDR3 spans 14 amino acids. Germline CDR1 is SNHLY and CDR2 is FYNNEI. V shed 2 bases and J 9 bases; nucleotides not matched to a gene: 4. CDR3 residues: CASSEQAGGWELFF. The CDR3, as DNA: TGTGCCAGCAGTGAACAAGCGGGAGGTTGGGAGCTGTTTTTT. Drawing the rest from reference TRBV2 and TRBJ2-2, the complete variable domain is EPEVTQTPSHQVTQMGQEVILRCVPISNHLYFYWYRQILGQKVEFLVSFYNNEISEKSEIFDDQFSVERPDGSNFTLKIRSTKLEDSAMYFCASSEQAGGWELFFGEGSRLTVL.

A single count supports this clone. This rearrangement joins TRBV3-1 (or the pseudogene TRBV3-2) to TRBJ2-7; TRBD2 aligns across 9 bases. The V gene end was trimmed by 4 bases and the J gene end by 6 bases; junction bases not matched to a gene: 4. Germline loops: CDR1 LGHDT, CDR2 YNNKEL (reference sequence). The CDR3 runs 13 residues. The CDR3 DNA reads TGTGCCAGCAGCCGTAGCGGGAGCCCCGAGCAGTACGTC. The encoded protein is CASSRSGSPEQYV.

The CDR3 DNA reads as TGTGCCAGCAGTGAATGGCTAGCGGACTCCTACGAGCAGTACTTC. Its protein product is CASSEWLADSYEQYF. The gene calls are TRBV2 and TRBJ2-7; 7 bases align to TRBD2. Germline CDR1 is SNHLY and CDR2 is FYNNEI. The J segment lost 0 bases and the V segment lost 2 bases, leaving 4 bases of the junction unmatched. This CDR3 is 15 amino acids long.

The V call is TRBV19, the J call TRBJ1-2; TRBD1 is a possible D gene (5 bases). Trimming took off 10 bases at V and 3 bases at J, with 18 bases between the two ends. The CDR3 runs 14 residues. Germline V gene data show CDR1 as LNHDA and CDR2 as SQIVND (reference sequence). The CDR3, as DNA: TGTGCCACCGCCCGGACGCAGGGTGACTATGGCTACACCTTC. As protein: CATARTQGDYGYTF.

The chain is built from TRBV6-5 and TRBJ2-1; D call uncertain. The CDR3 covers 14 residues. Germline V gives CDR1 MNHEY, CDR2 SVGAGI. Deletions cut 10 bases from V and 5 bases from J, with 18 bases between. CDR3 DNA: TGTGCCACGACCCCCTGGACGGGTAACAATGAGCAGTTCTTC. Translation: CATTPWTGNNEQFF.

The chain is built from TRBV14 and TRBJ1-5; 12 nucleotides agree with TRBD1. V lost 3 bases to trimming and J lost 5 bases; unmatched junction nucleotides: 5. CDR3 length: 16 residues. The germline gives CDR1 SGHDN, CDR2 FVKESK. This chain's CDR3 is CASSHHRDRGHQPQHF. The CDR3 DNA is TGTGCCAGCAGCCATCACCGGGACAGGGGGCATCAGCCCCAGCATTTT.

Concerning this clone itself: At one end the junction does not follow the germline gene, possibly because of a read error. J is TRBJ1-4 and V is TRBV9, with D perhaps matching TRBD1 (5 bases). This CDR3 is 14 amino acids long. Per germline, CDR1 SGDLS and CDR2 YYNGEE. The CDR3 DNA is TGTGCCAGCAGCAGATTAGAGGGGAATGGAAAACTGTTTTTT. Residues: CASSRLEGNGKLFF.

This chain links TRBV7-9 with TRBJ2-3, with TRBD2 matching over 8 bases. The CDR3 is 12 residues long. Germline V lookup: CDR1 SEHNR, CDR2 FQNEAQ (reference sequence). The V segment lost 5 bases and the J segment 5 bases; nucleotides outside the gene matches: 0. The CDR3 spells CASSRGGDTQYF. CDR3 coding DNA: TGTGCCAGCAGCCGGGGGGGAGATACGCAGTATTTT.

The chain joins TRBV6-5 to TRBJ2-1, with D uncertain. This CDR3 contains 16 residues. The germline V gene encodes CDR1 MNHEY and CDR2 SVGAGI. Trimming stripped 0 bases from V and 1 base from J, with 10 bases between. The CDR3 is CASSYSGDVSYNEQFF. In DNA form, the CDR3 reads TGTGCCAGCAGTTACTCGGGCGATGTGTCCTACAATGAGCAGTTCTTC.

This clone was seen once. DNA of the CDR3: TGTGCCAGCAGCTTAGTCTTGGCTGGGGAGACCCAGTACTTC. This encodes CASSLVLAGETQYF. V and J are TRBV7-9 and TRBJ2-5; D call uncertain. The V and J ends lost 1 base and 5 bases respectively, with 11 bases between them. There are 14 residues in the CDR3. Germline CDR1 is SEHNR and CDR2 is FQNEAQ (reference sequence).

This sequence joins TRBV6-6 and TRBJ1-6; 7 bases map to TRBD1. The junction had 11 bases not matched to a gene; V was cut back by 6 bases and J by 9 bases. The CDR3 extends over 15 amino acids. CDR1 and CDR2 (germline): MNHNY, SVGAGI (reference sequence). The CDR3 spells CASRPTAGGTSPLHF. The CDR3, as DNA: TGTGCCAGCAGGCCGACGGCAGGGGGGACTTCACCCCTCCACTTT.

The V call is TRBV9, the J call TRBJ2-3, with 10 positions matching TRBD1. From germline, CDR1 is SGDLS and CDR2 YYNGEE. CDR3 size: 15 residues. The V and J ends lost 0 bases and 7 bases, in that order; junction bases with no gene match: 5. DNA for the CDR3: TGTGCCAGCAGCGTAGGGGACAGGGGCTATAATACGCAGTATTTT. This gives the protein CASSVGDRGYNTQYF. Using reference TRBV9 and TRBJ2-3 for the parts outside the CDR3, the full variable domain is DSGVTQTPKHLITATGQRVTLRCSPRSGDLSVYWYQQSLDQGLQFLIQYYNGEERAKGNILERFSAQQFPDLHSELNLSSLELGDSALYFCASSVGDRGYNTQYFGPGTRLTVL.

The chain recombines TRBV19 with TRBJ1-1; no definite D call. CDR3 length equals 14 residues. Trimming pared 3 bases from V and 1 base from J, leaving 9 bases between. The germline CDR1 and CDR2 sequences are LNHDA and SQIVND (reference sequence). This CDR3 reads CASSMVRGNTEAFF. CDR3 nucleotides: TGTGCCAGTAGTATGGTACGGGGGAACACTGAAGCTTTCTTT.